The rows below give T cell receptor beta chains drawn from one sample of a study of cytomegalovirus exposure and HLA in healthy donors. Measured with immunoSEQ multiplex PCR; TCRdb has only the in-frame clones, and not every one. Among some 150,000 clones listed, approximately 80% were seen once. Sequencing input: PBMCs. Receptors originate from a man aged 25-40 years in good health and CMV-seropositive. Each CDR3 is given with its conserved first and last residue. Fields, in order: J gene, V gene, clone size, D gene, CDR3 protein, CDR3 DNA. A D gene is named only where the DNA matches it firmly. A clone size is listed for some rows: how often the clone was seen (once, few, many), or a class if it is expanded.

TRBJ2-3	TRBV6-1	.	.	CASSAQAGAGTDTQYF	TGTGCCAGCAGTGCTCAGGCGGGGGCTGGCACAGATACGCAGTATTTT
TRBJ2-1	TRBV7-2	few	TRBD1	CASSPSMTGASEQFF	TGTGCCAGCAGTCCCTCCATGACAGGGGCAAGCGAGCAGTTCTTC
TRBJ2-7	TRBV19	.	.	CASSTKAWTIYEQYF	TGTGCCAGTAGTACCAAAGCTTGGACTATATACGAGCAGTACTTC
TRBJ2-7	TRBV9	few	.	CASSAGSGYEQYF	TGTGCCAGCAGCGCCGGTTCGGGCTACGAGCAGTACTTC
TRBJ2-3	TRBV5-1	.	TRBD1	CASSQNPGQGVDTQYF	TGCGCCAGCAGCCAAAACCCGGGACAGGGGGTGGATACGCAGTATTTT
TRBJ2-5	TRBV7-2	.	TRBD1	CASSSGQGKETQYF	TGTGCCAGCAGCTCTGGACAGGGAAAAGAGACCCAGTACTTC
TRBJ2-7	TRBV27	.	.	CASSMVGTRGYEQYF	TGTGCCAGCAGTATGGTCGGAACAAGGGGTTACGAGCAGTACTTC
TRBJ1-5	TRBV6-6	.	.	CASSYGSGGNQPQHF	TGTGCCAGCAGTTATGGGTCAGGGGGCAATCAGCCCCAGCATTTT
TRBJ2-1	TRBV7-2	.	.	CASSLDPGSYNEQFF	TGTGCCAGCAGCTTAGACCCCGGGTCCTACAATGAGCAGTTCTTC
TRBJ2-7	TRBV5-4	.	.	CASSLVAGDVEQYF	TGTGCCAGCAGCTTGGTGGCAGGGGATGTCGAGCAGTACTTC
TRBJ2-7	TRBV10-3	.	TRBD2	CAISKLAGLDEQYF	TGTGCCATCAGTAAACTAGCGGGGTTAGACGAGCAGTACTTC
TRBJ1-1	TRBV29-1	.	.	CSVDPGTQEVMNTEAFF	TGCAGCGTTGACCCGGGGACACAGGAGGTCATGAACACTGAAGCTTTCTTT
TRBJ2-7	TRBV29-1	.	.	CSGSVEAGDEQYF	TGCAGCGGGTCCGTGGAGGCCGGTGACGAGCAGTACTTC
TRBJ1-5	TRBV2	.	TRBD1	CASREGRRDRNQPQHF	TGTGCCAGCAGGGAGGGGAGAAGGGACAGAAATCAGCCCCAGCATTTT
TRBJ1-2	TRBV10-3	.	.	CAISESGRQNYGYTF	TGTGCCATCAGTGAGTCTGGGCGTCAGAACTATGGCTACACCTTC
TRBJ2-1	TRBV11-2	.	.	CASSQGVLNNEQFF	TGTGCCAGCAGCCAAGGGGTACTGAACAATGAGCAGTTCTTC
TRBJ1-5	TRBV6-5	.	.	CASSSRGGLGNQPQHF	TGTGCCAGCAGTTCCCGGGGGGGTTTGGGCAATCAGCCCCAGCATTTT
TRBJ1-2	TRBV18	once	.	CASSPEDTYGYTF	TGTGCCAGCTCACCCGAGGACACCTATGGCTACACCTTC
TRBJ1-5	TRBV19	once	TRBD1	CASSIGGTGHNQPQHF	TGTGCCAGTAGTATAGGTGGGACAGGGCACAATCAGCCCCAGCATTTT
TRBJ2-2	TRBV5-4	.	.	CASTLAGGGYGGELFF	TGTGCCAGCACCTTGGCCGGTGGGGGGTATGGCGGGGAGCTGTTTTTT
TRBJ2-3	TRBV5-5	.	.	CASSLAGSRGPTDTQYF	TGTGCCAGCAGCTTGGCAGGCTCGCGGGGCCCCACAGATACGCAGTATTTT
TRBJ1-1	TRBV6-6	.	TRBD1	CASSFRGQGLEAFF	TGTGCCAGCAGTTTCCGGGGACAGGGATTGGAAGCTTTCTTT
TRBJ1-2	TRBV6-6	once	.	CATSRGGNLGGYTF	TGTGCCACCTCGAGGGGGGGAAATCTAGGTGGCTACACCTTC
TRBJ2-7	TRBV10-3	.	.	CAISEGQSYEQYF	TGTGCCATCTCGGAGGGACAGTCCTACGAGCAGTACTTC
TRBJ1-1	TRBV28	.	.	CASSLSGNTEAFF	TGTGCCAGCAGTTTATCAGGGAACACTGAAGCTTTCTTT
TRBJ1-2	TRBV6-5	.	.	CASSYSAGDRGYTF	TGTGCCAGCAGTTACTCGGCAGGGGATCGTGGCTACACCTTC
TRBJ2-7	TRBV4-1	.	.	CASSQVSRTPIAEQYF	TGCGCCAGCAGCCAGGTCTCCCGGACTCCGATAGCCGAGCAGTACTTC
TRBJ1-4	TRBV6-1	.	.	CASSELAAGGKLFF	TGCGCCAGCAGTGAACTCGCCGCGGGGGGAAAACTGTTTTTT
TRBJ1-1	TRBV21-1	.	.	CASSKVDRVGNTEAFF	TGTGCCAGCAGCAAAGTCGACAGGGTGGGGAACACTGAAGCTTTCTTT
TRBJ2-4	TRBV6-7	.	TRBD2	CASLTREPENSQYF	TGTGCCAGCCTCACGCGGGAGCCGGAAAACAGTCAGTACTTC
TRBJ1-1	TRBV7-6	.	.	CASSLQGNTEAFF	TGTGCCAGCAGCTTGCAGGGGAACACTGAAGCTTTCTTT
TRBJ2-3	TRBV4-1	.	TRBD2	CASSQDRTSGKTDTQYF	TGCGCCAGCAGCCAAGATAGAACTAGCGGGAAAACAGATACGCAGTATTTT
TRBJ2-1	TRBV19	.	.	CASMQGTYNEQFF	TGTGCCAGTATGCAGGGGACATACAATGAGCAGTTCTTC
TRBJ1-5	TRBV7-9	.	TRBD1	CSSSLGTGNQPQHF	TGTTCCAGCAGCTTAGGGACAGGAAATCAGCCCCAGCATTTT
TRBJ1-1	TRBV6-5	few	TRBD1	CASRVDRGTEAFF	TGTGCCAGCAGGGTCGACAGGGGCACTGAAGCTTTCTTT
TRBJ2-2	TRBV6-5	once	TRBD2	CASSSGGRTGELFF	TGTGCCAGCAGTAGCGGGGGACGCACCGGGGAGCTGTTTTTT
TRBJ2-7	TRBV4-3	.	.	CASSQVQGDEQYF	TGCGCCAGCAGCCAGGTACAGGGAGACGAGCAGTACTTC
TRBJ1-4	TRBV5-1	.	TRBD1	CASNRIGQGAFATNEKLFF	TGCGCCAGCAACCGCATCGGACAGGGGGCCTTTGCAACTAATGAAAAACTGTTTTTT
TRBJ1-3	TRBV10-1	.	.	CASSETGPGNTIYF	TGCGCCAGCAGTGAGACAGGCCCTGGAAACACCATATATTTT